The 32 T cell receptor beta chains below were found in one sample sequenced in a study of CD8 T cells in ankylosing spondylitis (TCRdb year 2017). Paper-wide results and their limitations: A TCR beta motif of about 8 highly homologous amino acid variants appeared characteristic of blood from ankylosing spondylitis patients.

Receptors were amplified or captured by 5' RACE. Sequencing relied on an Illumina HiSeq 2500. TCRdb passed the public sequencing reads through fastp at Q25 and MiXCR, retaining productive beta sequences. For every CDR3 protein sequence, its rows merge into one entry that carries the most common genes and DNA. The sample table records more than 650,000 distinct CDR3 sequences; around 11% of these occur just once. The ten biggest clones cover about 0.49% of the sample. These receptors have no identified antigens. Sequencing was performed on blood, either unsorted or a sorted T cell fraction (not recorded which). These receptors were taken from a male donor with ankylosing spondylitis.

This clonotype came up a few times. V gene TRBV4-2 combines with J gene TRBJ1-2; D gene uncertain. Per germline, CDR1 LGHNA and CDR2 YNFKEQ. V gave up 3 bases and J gave up 2 bases, with 16 bases separating them. CDR3 length: 16 residues. For the CDR3, the DNA is TGTGCCAGCAGCCAGTCTTCGGTACAACCCAACTATGGCTACACCTTC. This encodes CASSQSSVQPNYGYTF.

A few counts support this clonotype. The CDR3 reads CASSGFLGYTF. In nucleotides, the CDR3 is TGTGCCAGCAGCGGTTTCCTCGGCTACACCTTC. This chain connects TRBV9 to TRBJ1-2; D gene ambiguous. The CDR3 has 11 amino acids. Per the germline V gene, CDR1 is SGDLS and CDR2 is YYNGEE. V was cut by 3 bases and J by 8 bases, with 8 bases left in between.

The chain links TRBV6-1 to TRBJ1-2; D call uncertain. CDR3 length: 15 amino acids. Trimming cost V 8 bases and J 2 bases, with 18 bases left between them. The germline V gene has CDR1 MNHNS and CDR2 SASEGT. CDR3 amino acids: CASRRNLDGNYGYTF. The DNA for the CDR3 is TGTGCCAGCCGACGCAATCTGGACGGGAACTATGGCTACACCTTC.

This clonotype was found many times. V usage is TRBV29-1 and J usage is TRBJ2-3; no definite D call. The CDR3 is 14 residues long. V was shortened by 2 bases and J by 2 bases, with 11 bases between the two germline ends. Germline V gene lookup returns CDR1 SQVTM and CDR2 ANQGSEA. The CDR3: CSVEKGRATDTQYF. CDR3 coding DNA: TGCAGCGTTGAAAAGGGAAGGGCCACAGATACGCAGTATTTT.

The sample holds a few counts of this clonotype. The V and J genes are TRBV10-3 and TRBJ2-7; the D is unclear. CDR1 is ENHRY, CDR2 SYGVKD, per germline. V shed 6 bases and J shed 0 bases, with 9 bases lying between them. The CDR3 spans 13 residues. The CDR3 bases are TGTGCCATCAGCGGCGGAAGCTCCTACGAGCAGTACTTC. It specifies CAISGGSSYEQYF.

This clonotype turned up a few times. The chain has TRBV5-1 and TRBJ2-7; D is possibly TRBD2 (7 bases). Trimming removed 0 bases at V and 6 bases at J, with 13 bases between. Germline loops: CDR1 SGHRS, CDR2 YFSETQ. The length of the CDR3 is 14 residues. The DNA of the CDR3 is TGCGCCAGCAGCTTGGACAGGGAGGGTAGCGAGCAGTACTTC. It specifies CASSLDREGSEQYF.

As concerns this clonotype: One end of the junction does not line up with germline, which may come from a read error. V and J are TRBV7-7 and TRBJ2-5; D possibly matches TRBD1 or TRBD2 (7 bases each). Germline V lookup: CDR1 SSHAT, CDR2 FNYEAQ (reference sequence). The CDR3 runs to 14 residues. The CDR3 is CASSRAGGEETQYF. In nucleotides, the CDR3 is TGTGCTAGCAGCCGGGCAGGGGGGGAAGAGACCCAGTACTTC.

This clonotype appeared a few times. The chain uses TRBV28 and TRBJ1-5; no firm D call. Germline CDR1 reads MDHEN; CDR2 reads SYDVKM. The CDR3 spans 11 residues. Trimming shortened V by 7 bases and J by 9 bases, and 10 bases separated the two germline ends. The CDR3 DNA reads TGTGCCAGCAACTCCCGGTCGCCCCAGCATTTT. It specifies CASNSRSPQHF.

This chain uses TRBV20-1 with TRBJ2-5, with D maybe TRBD1 (7 bases). The V gene's germline CDR1 is DFQATT and CDR2 SNEGSKA (reference sequence). The CDR3 consists of 13 residues. V was cut by 5 bases and J by 7 bases, with 17 bases left in between. CDR3 in DNA: TGCAGTGCTGCGGATAACAGGGGAGGGACCCAGTACTTC. Protein: CSAADNRGGTQYF.

This clonotype was seen a few times. This chain uses TRBV20-1 with TRBJ2-5, with D possibly being TRBD1 or TRBD2 (5 bases each). CDR1 DFQATT and CDR2 SNEGSKA come from the germline V gene (reference sequence). This CDR3 comprises 13 residues. V lost 5 bases to trimming and J lost 7 bases, with 17 bases between them. CDR3 region: CSAPGTSAGTQYF. The CDR3, as DNA: TGCAGTGCTCCCGGGACCTCAGCAGGGACCCAGTACTTC.

V is TRBV7-9 and J is TRBJ2-5; no firm D call. This CDR3 comprises 14 residues. V lost 0 bases to trimming and J lost 5 bases, with 10 bases between them. Germline loops: CDR1 SEHNR, CDR2 FQNEAQ (reference sequence). The CDR3 coding sequence is TGTGCCAGCAGCTTAGCGCGTGGCGAGGAGACCCAGTACTTC. Its protein is CASSLARGEETQYF. The full variable domain, completed using reference TRBV7-9 and TRBJ2-5, is DTGVSQNPRHKITKRGQNVTFRCDPISEHNRLYWYRQTLGQGPEFLTYFQNEAQLEKSRLLSDRFSAERPKGSFSTLEIQRTEQGDSAMYLCASSLARGEETQYFGPGTRLLVL.

The chain links TRBV7-2 to TRBJ2-7; 9 bases fit TRBD1. Looked up from germline, CDR1 is SGHTA and CDR2 is FQGNSA. V was pared by 4 bases and J by 6 bases, with 10 bases of the junction left unmatched. The CDR3 is made up of 15 amino acids. CDR3 amino acids: CASSWSAGTGREQYF. The CDR3 DNA sequence: TGTGCCAGCAGCTGGTCGGCGGGGACAGGGCGCGAGCAGTACTTC.

J is TRBJ2-3 and V is TRBV5-5; D gene unclear. Germline V gene data show CDR1 as SGHKS and CDR2 as YYEKEE (reference sequence). V gave up 4 bases and J gave up 0 bases, with 12 bases separating them. The CDR3 spans 15 residues. In DNA, the CDR3 is TGTGCCAGCAGCACACAGAGGTATAGCACAGATACGCAGTATTTT. Amino acids: CASSTQRYSTDTQYF. Based on the CDR3 plus reference TRBV5-5 and TRBJ2-3, the full variable domain is DAGVTQSPTHLIKTRGQQVTLRCSPISGHKSVSWYQQVLGQGPQFIFQYYEKEERGRGNFPDRFSARQFPNYSSELNVNALLLGDSALYLCASSTQRYSTDTQYFGPGTRLTVL.

The V call is TRBV5-1, the J call TRBJ1-1; D unclear. Germline values: CDR1 SGHRS, CDR2 YFSETQ. Deletions cut 4 bases from V and 7 bases from J, with 11 bases between. This CDR3 contains 12 residues. The CDR3 DNA reads as TGCGCCAGCAGCACGACTGGACTTGAAGCTTTCTTT. This encodes CASSTTGLEAFF.

This clonotype occurred a few times. This chain links TRBV7-9 with TRBJ2-5; D remains unclear. From germline, CDR1 is SEHNR and CDR2 FQNEAQ (reference sequence). The CDR3 length is 14 residues. With 4 bases removed from V and 4 bases from J, the gap between germline ends came to 13 bases. CDR3 in DNA: TGTGCCAGCAGCTCCGTCCTATGGGGAGAGACCCAGTACTTC. This sequence encodes CASSSVLWGETQYF.

The rearrangement joins TRBV5-1 to TRBJ1-1; D not resolved. The ends were cut back, 0 bases at V and 4 bases at J, with 10 bases in the middle. Germline CDR1 reads SGHRS; CDR2 reads YFSETQ. CDR3 length: 14 residues. The CDR3 sequence: CASSLGGGSTEAFF. CDR3 bases: TGCGCCAGCAGCTTGGGCGGAGGTAGCACTGAAGCTTTCTTT. Looking up the rest from reference TRBV5-1 and TRBJ1-1 gives the full variable domain: KAGVTQTPRYLIKTRGQQVTLSCSPISGHRSVSWYQQTPGQGLQFLFEYFSETQRNKGNFPGRFSGRQFSNSRSEMNVSTLELGDSALYLCASSLGGGSTEAFFGQGTRLTVV.

This clonotype was picked up a small number of times. V gene TRBV27 combines with J gene TRBJ2-5, with D possibly matching TRBD2 (6 bases). There are 14 residues in the CDR3. Germline V gene sequence: CDR1 MNHEY, CDR2 SMNVEV (reference sequence). V lost 6 bases and J 5 bases, leaving 16 bases between the germline ends. The CDR3 reads CASRDRLVAETQYF. The CDR3 nucleotides read TGTGCCAGCAGAGATCGACTAGTCGCGGAGACCCAGTACTTC.

The rearrangement joins TRBV7-8 to TRBJ2-1; 8 nucleotides align to TRBD2. The CDR3 is made up of 16 amino acids. Germline V CDR1 and CDR2: SGHVS, FQNEAQ. The ends lost 5 bases at V and 3 bases at J; junction bases unmatched: 9. The CDR3 is CASSDYSGEIYNEQFF. CDR3 nucleotides: TGTGCCAGCAGCGACTATAGCGGGGAAATCTACAATGAGCAGTTCTTC.

The chain recombines TRBV6-2 or TRBV6-3 with TRBJ2-7; D is ambiguous. CDR1 is MNHEY and CDR2 is SVGEGT in the germline V gene. Trimming shortened V by 1 base and J by 3 bases, and 13 bases separated the two germline ends. The CDR3 is 15 amino acids. CDR3 in amino acids: CASSYFGFPFYEQYF. As DNA, the CDR3 is TGTGCCAGCAGTTACTTCGGGTTTCCTTTCTACGAGCAGTACTTC.

The rearrangement joins TRBV29-1 to TRBJ2-5; tentatively, D is TRBD1 (7 bases). This CDR3 comprises 12 residues. The germline V gene encodes CDR1 SQVTM and CDR2 ANQGSEA. The CDR3 reads CTAKGAGETQYF. CDR3 sequence (DNA): TGCACCGCTAAGGGGGCGGGGGAGACCCAGTACTTC.

This clonotype came up a few times. The V and J genes are TRBV3-1 and TRBJ1-1, with 8 nucleotides matching TRBD1. The V gene end was trimmed by 4 bases and the J gene end by 6 bases; junction bases not matched to a gene: 16. The CDR3 consists of 17 residues. Germline CDR1 reads LGHDT; CDR2 reads YNNKEL (reference sequence). CDR3 amino acids: CASSPNPYGQGSAEAFF. CDR3 in DNA: TGTGCCAGCAGCCCCAACCCCTACGGACAGGGTAGCGCTGAAGCTTTCTTT. The full variable domain, its missing parts supplied by reference TRBV3-1 and TRBJ1-1, is DTAVSQTPKYLVTQMGNDKSIKCEQNLGHDTMYWYKQDSKKFLKIMFSYNNKELIINETVPNRFSPKSPDKAHLNLHINSLELGDSAVYFCASSPNPYGQGSAEAFFGQGTRLTVV.

This clonotype was counted many times. This chain links TRBV28 with TRBJ2-5; 7 nucleotides match TRBD1. Germline CDR1 is MDHEN and CDR2 is SYDVKM. The V and J ends lost 5 bases and 2 bases, in that order; junction bases with no gene match: 5. This CDR3 comprises 14 residues. CDR3 sequence reads: CASSPGQLQETQYF. In DNA, the CDR3 is TGTGCCAGCAGTCCGGGACAGCTACAAGAGACCCAGTACTTC.

This clonotype was recorded many times. This chain connects TRBV5-5 to TRBJ1-2; D remains unclear. CDR1 is SGHKS, CDR2 YYEKEE, per germline (reference sequence). V was cut by 2 bases and J by 2 bases, with 10 bases left in between. This CDR3 is built from 14 residues. The chain's CDR3 is CASSLGPLNYGYTF. The CDR3 DNA is TGTGCCAGCAGCTTAGGCCCCTTAAACTATGGCTACACCTTC. The entire variable domain, with the rest obtained from reference TRBV5-5 and TRBJ1-2, is as follows: DAGVTQSPTHLIKTRGQQVTLRCSPISGHKSVSWYQQVLGQGPQFIFQYYEKEERGRGNFPDRFSARQFPNYSSELNVNALLLGDSALYLCASSLGPLNYGYTFGSGTRLTVV.

This clonotype has at least ten counts. The rearrangement uses TRBV24-1 and TRBJ2-7, with 7 nucleotides matching TRBD2. There are 16 residues in the CDR3. Germline CDR1 is KGHDR and CDR2 is SFDVKD. V was pared by 3 bases and J by 1 base, with 8 bases of the junction left unmatched. The CDR3 here is CATSDPKAGKSYEQYF. CDR3 sequence (DNA): TGTGCCACCAGTGATCCGAAAGCGGGAAAGTCCTACGAGCAGTACTTC.

The table lists this clonotype with a few counts. The chain joins TRBV25-1 to TRBJ2-5; D remains unclear. Trimming stripped 11 bases from V and 5 bases from J, with 12 bases between. The CDR3 runs to 11 residues. The germline V gene encodes CDR1 MGHDK and CDR2 SYGVNS. This chain's CDR3 is CAARFMETQYF. The CDR3 DNA is TGTGCCGCCCGGTTCATGGAGACCCAGTACTTC. Full variable domain (rest looked up from reference TRBV25-1 and TRBJ2-5): EADIYQTPRYLVIGTGKKITLECSQTMGHDKMYWYQQDPGMELHLIHYSYGVNSTEKGDLSSESTVSRIRTEHFPLTLESARPSHTSQYLCAARFMETQYFGPGTRLLVL.

This clonotype has a handful of counts. The chain carries TRBV24-1 and TRBJ2-5, with D perhaps given as TRBD1 or TRBD2 (5 bases each). Germline V gene data show CDR1 as KGHDR and CDR2 as SFDVKD. This CDR3 comprises 13 residues. The ends were cut back, 3 bases at V and 3 bases at J, with 7 bases in the middle. CDR3 DNA sequence: TGTGCCACCAGTGATGGGACCGAAGAGACCCAGTACTTC. Translated, it gives CATSDGTEETQYF.

The chain has TRBV7-6 and TRBJ2-1; 10 positions agree with TRBD2. Germline V lookup: CDR1 SGHVS, CDR2 FNYEAQ. The CDR3 loop spans 16 amino acids. Unmatched junction bases numbered 12, after V lost 5 bases and J lost 8 bases. CDR3 sequence (DNA): TGTGCCAGCAGCACGACTAGCGGGTTTAAAGTAGATGAGCAGTTCTTC. Its protein product is CASSTTSGFKVDEQFF. The full variable domain, with the rest looked up from reference TRBV7-6 and TRBJ2-1, is GAGVSQSPRYKVTKRGQDVALRCDPISGHVSLYWYRQALGQGPEFLTYFNYEAQQDKSGLPNDRFSAERPEGSISTLTIQRTEQRDSAMYRCASSTTSGFKVDEQFFGPGTRLTVL.

This clonotype was recorded many times. The chain has TRBV12-3 or TRBV12-4 and TRBJ1-5; 9 positions agree with TRBD1. This CDR3 is built from 15 residues. The V segment lost 5 bases and the J segment 3 bases; nucleotides outside the gene matches: 5. CDR3 DNA sequence: TGTGCCAGCAGTGCAACAGGGGGCGTCAATCAGCCCCAGCATTTT. It codes for CASSATGGVNQPQHF.

This clonotype has more than one count but fewer than ten. The chain employs TRBV20-1 and TRBJ2-7; 12 bases line up with TRBD2. The CDR3 has 16 amino acids. V shed 5 bases, J shed 3 bases, and the junction held 11 bases outside the gene matches. Germline V gene lookup returns CDR1 DFQATT and CDR2 SNEGSKA (reference sequence). In DNA form, the CDR3 reads TGCAGTGCTCCCTCTCCCATACTAGCGGGAGGCTACGAGCAGTACTTC. Translation: CSAPSPILAGGYEQYF.

This clonotype was seen more than once but under ten times. The chain recombines TRBV20-1 with TRBJ2-1; the D gene is possibly TRBD2 (7 bases). V was pared by 2 bases and J by 2 bases, with 13 bases between. Germline CDR1 DFQATT, CDR2 SNEGSKA (reference sequence). This CDR3 has 15 residues. For the CDR3, the DNA is TGCAGTGCTAGATGGGGGGGCCTTACCTACAATGAGCAGTTCTTC. Protein product: CSARWGGLTYNEQFF.

The CDR3 nucleotides read TGTGCCAGCACCTGGGGAGAGACCCAGTACTTC. This translates into CASTWGETQYF. The V gene is TRBV6-6, the J gene TRBJ2-5; no clear D. V was trimmed by 7 bases and J by 4 bases, leaving 7 bases between them. Germline V gene sequence: CDR1 MNHNY, CDR2 SVGAGI (reference sequence). CDR3 size: 11 residues.

The V and J genes are TRBV28 and TRBJ2-5, with a possible D match to TRBD2 (6 bases). The V end was cut by 7 bases, the J end by 5 bases, with 20 bases between. The CDR3 spans 15 residues. Germline V gene lookup returns CDR1 MDHEN and CDR2 SYDVKM. In DNA form, the CDR3 reads TGTGCCAGCAACCCTCCCGCTGGGAGCGGGGAGACCCAGTACTTC. Encoded protein: CASNPPAGSGETQYF.